This TCR beta chain was observed in a study of early T cells in non-severe SARS-CoV-2 infection. TCRdb analysed the 5' RACE reads with MiXCR anew, one entry per CDR3 protein. Of tens of thousands of distinct CDR3 sequences listed, more than 9% were seen once; the top ten hold about 5%. The origin of this receptor is an adult who was a healthcare worker with PCR-confirmed SARS-CoV-2 infection or an uninfected control (not recorded which). The source material was whole blood.

The DNA of the CDR3 is TGTGCCAGCTCACCCATGGACACCGACCTCCTCGAGCAGTACTTC. This sequence encodes CASSPMDTDLLEQYF. V is TRBV18 and J is TRBJ2-7; tentatively, D is TRBD1 (5 bases). V gave up 3 bases and J gave up 6 bases, with 18 bases separating them. Germline CDR1 reads KGHSH; CDR2 reads LQKENI. This CDR3 contains 15 residues.